One and the same sample provided the 20 T cell receptor beta chains below, sequenced in a study of PD-1 blockade in classical Hodgkin lymphoma. Time point denoted: cycle 4 day 1 (C4D1), after 5 to 7 weeks of nivolumab. Every patient experienced relapse after autologous stem cell transplantation, and brentuximab vedotin exposure varied. Magnetic depletion of unwanted cells isolated CD4+ T cells from thawed PBMCs. Data came from immunoSEQ multiplex PCR; TCRdb stores just in-frame clones and leaves some out. The sample gives fewer than 35,000 clones, about 90% of which show up once; 0.25% to 0.35% is in the top ten. The sequenced sample was CD4+ T cells from blood, obtained before the fourth cycle of nivolumab. All receptors derive from a human donor with classical Hodgkin lymphoma.

This chain uses TRBV29-1 with TRBJ1-3, with TRBD1 matching 7 bases. Germline V lookup: CDR1 SQVTM, CDR2 ANQGSEA. CDR3 length: 13 residues. V lost 6 bases to trimming and J lost 3 bases; unmatched junction nucleotides: 5. The CDR3 nucleotides read TGCAGCGTCGCCGGGACAGTTGGAAACACCATATATTTT. This sequence encodes CSVAGTVGNTIYF.

The V call is TRBV4-2, the J call TRBJ2-1; 10 bases match TRBD2. Losses at the gene ends were 1 base for V and 5 bases for J; bases not matched to a gene: 5. Germline V lookup: CDR1 LGHNA, CDR2 YNFKEQ. The CDR3 consists of 16 residues. Here the CDR3 reads CASSQAGTSDHNEQFF. CDR3 in DNA: TGTGCCAGCAGCCAAGCCGGGACTAGCGACCACAATGAGCAGTTCTTC.

A single count supports this clone. The chain combines TRBV6-4 with TRBJ2-3; D is possibly TRBD1 or TRBD2 (5 bases each). CDR1 and CDR2 (germline): MRHNA, SNTAGT. Trimming stripped 6 bases from V and 3 bases from J, with 16 bases between. The CDR3 runs to 15 residues. CDR3 sequence: CASSPYGTGTDTQYF. The CDR3 nucleotides read TGTGCCAGCAGCCCCTACGGGACGGGGACAGATACGCAGTATTTT.

This chain links TRBV28 with TRBJ2-3; D remains ambiguous. Looked up from germline, CDR1 is MDHEN and CDR2 is SYDVKM. This CDR3 has 13 amino acids. The germline V and J ends were trimmed by 4 bases and 0 bases, with 5 bases remaining between them. CDR3 bases: TGTGCCAGCAGTTCCCCTAGCACAGATACGCAGTATTTT. It encodes CASSSPSTDTQYF.

The V gene is TRBV6-6, the J gene TRBJ1-3, with D hard to call. This CDR3 has 13 amino acids. CDR1 is MNHNY, CDR2 SVGAGI, per germline (reference sequence). The V and J ends lost 2 bases and 3 bases respectively, with 5 bases between them. The CDR3 loop is CASSYPDGNTIYF. The CDR3, as DNA: TGTGCCAGCAGTTACCCCGATGGAAACACCATATATTTT.

This chain uses TRBV18 with TRBJ2-1, with D possibly being TRBD1 (5 bases). The length of the CDR3 is 13 residues. CDR1 and CDR2 from the germline V gene are KGHSH and LQKENI. Trimming took 6 bases from V and 2 from J, leaving 8 bases between them. CDR3 loop: CASSLTAYNEQFF. The CDR3 coding sequence is TGTGCCAGCTCCCTGACAGCCTACAATGAGCAGTTCTTC.

The chain has TRBV9 and TRBJ1-1, with D tentatively TRBD1 (6 bases). The germline V and J ends were trimmed by 8 bases and 4 bases, with 21 bases remaining between them. Germline V CDR1 and CDR2: SGDLS, YYNGEE. This CDR3 has 15 amino acids. This CDR3 is CASFPGALVSTEAFF. The CDR3 region has the DNA TGTGCCAGTTTTCCGGGGGCTCTAGTAAGCACTGAAGCTTTCTTT.

The V and J genes are TRBV18 and TRBJ2-7; D gene uncertain. Trimming removed 4 bases at V and 0 bases at J, with 7 bases between. Germline V gene lookup returns CDR1 KGHSH and CDR2 LQKENI. The CDR3 contains 13 residues. The CDR3 is CASSQSHSYEQYF. CDR3 bases: TGTGCCAGCTCACAGTCTCACTCCTACGAGCAGTACTTC.

The rearrangement links TRBV19 to TRBJ1-5; D not certain. CDR1 LNHDA and CDR2 SQIVND come from the germline V gene (reference sequence). Trimming took off 2 bases at V and 4 bases at J, with 12 bases between the two ends. CDR3 length: 15 residues. The CDR3 nucleotides are TGTGCCAGTAGTATACACACGTACCCGAATCAGCCCCAGCATTTT. Its protein product is CASSIHTYPNQPQHF.

The chain combines TRBV9 with TRBJ2-2; weak D call: TRBD1 (6 bases). The ends were cut back, 4 bases at V and 1 base at J, with 14 bases in the middle. Germline assignment: CDR1 SGDLS and CDR2 YYNGEE. The length of the CDR3 is 16 residues. The CDR3 here is CASSPYGGQNTGELFF. For the CDR3, the DNA is TGTGCCAGCAGCCCGTATGGGGGACAGAACACCGGGGAGCTGTTTTTT.

V gene TRBV5-1 combines with J gene TRBJ2-1; D call uncertain. The germline V gene has CDR1 SGHRS and CDR2 YFSETQ. Trimming cost V 3 bases and J 5 bases, with 15 bases left between them. The CDR3 length is 15 residues. This CDR3 reads CASSSPDTVNNEQFF. The CDR3 coding sequence is TGCGCCAGCAGCTCCCCGGATACCGTCAACAATGAGCAGTTCTTC. Variable domain in full (rest from reference TRBV5-1 and TRBJ2-1): KAGVTQTPRYLIKTRGQQVTLSCSPISGHRSVSWYQQTPGQGLQFLFEYFSETQRNKGNFPGRFSGRQFSNSRSEMNVSTLELGDSALYLCASSSPDTVNNEQFFGPGTRLTVL.

The chain employs TRBV7-9 and TRBJ1-1; possible D gene TRBD1, 6 bases. This CDR3 comprises 18 residues. Trimming removed 5 bases from V and 1 base from J, with 23 bases in between. Germline CDR1 SEHNR, CDR2 FQNEAQ (reference sequence). The CDR3 DNA follows: TGTGCCAGCAGCGCTGTCGGCAGGGGAGGAATTTGGAACACTGAAGCTTTCTTT. Protein product: CASSAVGRGGIWNTEAFF.

The V and J genes are TRBV30 and TRBJ1-2; no reliable D call. CDR1 and CDR2 from the germline V gene are GTSNPN and SVGIG (reference sequence). This CDR3 is built from 12 residues. Trimming left V 0 bases short and J 8 bases short, with 10 bases between. Written as DNA, the CDR3 is TGTGCCTGGAGTGTGGCTGAATCCGGCTACACCTTC. It codes for CAWSVAESGYTF.

V and J are TRBV6-5 and TRBJ1-1; 9 bases are a match to TRBD1. The junction had 0 bases not matched to a gene; V was cut back by 6 bases and J by 1 base. This CDR3 comprises 13 residues. Germline V gene sequence: CDR1 MNHEY, CDR2 SVGAGI. The CDR3 is CASRTGGNTEAFF. The CDR3 region has the DNA TGTGCCAGCAGGACAGGGGGGAACACTGAAGCTTTCTTT.

The J gene is TRBJ1-3, the V gene TRBV6-1; no clear D. CDR1 is MNHNS and CDR2 is SASEGT in the germline V gene. CDR3 length equals 16 residues. V was pared by 3 bases and J by 0 bases, with 12 bases between. In nucleotides, the CDR3 is TGTGCCAGCAGTGACGCTGGTCCGAGCTCTGGAAACACCATATATTTT. It specifies CASSDAGPSSGNTIYF.

The chain employs TRBV6-1 and TRBJ1-5, with D unclear. CDR1 and CDR2 (germline): MNHNS, SASEGT. The CDR3 is made up of 14 amino acids. V was trimmed by 1 base and J by 7 bases, leaving 11 bases between them. As DNA, the CDR3 is TGTGCCAGCAGTGAAGTGGCCATGAGACAGCCCCAGCATTTT. It is translated as CASSEVAMRQPQHF.

The J gene is TRBJ1-2, the V gene TRBV5-5; TRBD1 matches at 7 bases. The CDR3 is 16 amino acids. Germline V lookup: CDR1 SGHKS, CDR2 YYEKEE (reference sequence). Trimming took 4 bases from V and 4 from J; bases not matched to a gene: 13. CDR3 sequence (DNA): TGTGCCAGCAGCATGACAGGGTCGGGTGGTCGCTATGGCTACACCTTC. Translated: CASSMTGSGGRYGYTF. Full variable domain (outside the CDR3, taken from reference TRBV5-5 and TRBJ1-2): DAGVTQSPTHLIKTRGQQVTLRCSPISGHKSVSWYQQVLGQGPQFIFQYYEKEERGRGNFPDRFSARQFPNYSSELNVNALLLGDSALYLCASSMTGSGGRYGYTFGSGTRLTVV.

The gene calls are TRBV9 and TRBJ2-5, with 7 bases aligning to TRBD1. From germline, CDR1 is SGDLS and CDR2 YYNGEE. J was trimmed by 4 bases and V by 2 bases; bases with no gene match: 11. The CDR3 length is 16 residues. CDR3 protein: CASSVLGTALGETQYF. In DNA, the CDR3 is TGTGCCAGCAGCGTTTTAGGGACAGCCCTAGGAGAGACCCAGTACTTC.

The rearrangement uses TRBV27 and TRBJ1-1; 10 bases map to TRBD1. There are 17 residues in the CDR3. The ends lost 6 bases at V and 0 bases at J; junction bases unmatched: 10. The V gene's germline CDR1 is MNHEY and CDR2 SMNVEV (reference sequence). The CDR3, as DNA: TGTGCCAGCAGAGTTATCCCCGGGACAGGGGTGAACACTGAAGCTTTCTTT. Translation: CASRVIPGTGVNTEAFF.

V usage is TRBV9 and J usage is TRBJ2-3; D is perhaps TRBD2 (6 bases). Looked up from germline, CDR1 is SGDLS and CDR2 is YYNGEE. The germline V and J ends were trimmed by 8 bases and 1 base, with 14 bases remaining between them. The CDR3 consists of 14 residues. CDR3 loop: CASGWREGTDTQYF. For the CDR3, the DNA is TGTGCCAGTGGCTGGCGGGAAGGCACAGATACGCAGTATTTT.